This T cell receptor (beta chain) was recorded in a study of CD8 T cells in Susac syndrome. Notes on this clonotype: Its matching antigen is unknown.

The germline V and J ends were trimmed by 6 bases and 2 bases, with 16 bases remaining between them. This CDR3 region has 16 residues. Study outcomes and limitations: The study recognized that the number of individuals in its TCR sequencing and HLA analysis was relatively small.

Random hexamers served to reverse transcribe roughly 0.5 to 1 ug RNA. Multiplex immunoSEQ PCR targeted 54 Vbeta and 13 Jbeta TCR beta segments. MiXCR was run by TCRdb on the immunoSEQ multiplex PCR reads, yielding one entry per CDR3 protein. The table has 250,000 to 300,000 distinct CDR3 sequences, 85% seen once. Treatment-naive patients with stable or active relapsing-remitting disease served as multiple sclerosis controls. In contrast to the negatively isolated CD8+ and CD4+ T cells, TEMRA cells were FACS-enriched. The sequence was obtained from a human donor with multiple sclerosis. Sequenced sample: CD8+ T cells from PBMCs. This chain connects TRBV12-3 or TRBV12-4 to TRBJ2-2; D uncertain. DNA for the CDR3: TGTGCCAGCAGCATCTCGCGATGGAGTAACACCGGGGAGCTGTTTTTT. Amino acids: CASSISRWSNTGELFF.